This entry is about one TCR beta chain. The data are from a study of T cells after yellow fever vaccination. MiXCR, run by TCRdb on the 5' RACE reads, gives a single entry per CDR3 protein. This repertoire shows hundreds of thousands of distinct CDR3 sequences, around 4.9% found once; its top ten account for less than 3.5%. The CDR3 covers 14 residues. The ends were cut back, 2 bases at V and 4 bases at J, with 12 bases in the middle. Germline CDR1 reads SGHRS; CDR2 reads YFSETQ. This TCR was recovered from a man aged 18 to 29 who received the YFV17D yellow fever vaccine. Sequences were derived from CD4+ T cells sorted from PBMCs, sampled on the day of the yellow fever booster vaccination. V is TRBV5-1 and J is TRBJ1-2; D is undetermined. The CDR3 protein is CASSLTDPSYGYTF. CDR3 DNA sequence: TGCGCCAGCAGCTTAACAGATCCTAGCTATGGCTACACCTTC. The complete variable domain, with remaining parts taken from reference TRBV5-1 and TRBJ1-2, reads KAGVTQTPRYLIKTRGQQVTLSCSPISGHRSVSWYQQTPGQGLQFLFEYFSETQRNKGNFPGRFSGRQFSNSRSEMNVSTLELGDSALYLCASSLTDPSYGYTFGSGTRLTVV.